This TCR beta chain was sequenced for a study of cytomegalovirus exposure and HLA in healthy donors. In the study overall: The approximately 120 validation repertoires were reported in a later analysis to have been generated on the same platform as the 500 to 700 first-cohort repertoires.

Study-wide findings and caveats: Under in vitro conditions, three CMV-associated chains were confirmed as specific for CMV antigens. There were some 150 TCR beta chains listed as cytomegalovirus-associated. That first-cohort TCR clusters tended to co-occur in the 95 to 150 validation repertoires was found in a later analysis.

Using immunoSEQ multiplex PCR, the repertoire was profiled, and TCRdb retains in-frame clones only, with some absent. The repertoire holds 130,000 or so clones, around 89% seen once, with roughly 6.7% in the top ten. Details on this clone: Its matching antigen is unknown.

The CDR3 consists of 17 residues. Germline CDR1 is SGHTA and CDR2 is FQGTGA. Germline trimming cut 3 bases from V and 0 bases from J; bases unmatched to any gene: 5. The TCR sequence derives from a young woman in good health and CMV-seropositive. Sequencing was done on a sample of PBMCs. This rearrangement joins TRBV7-3 to TRBJ2-6; 7 nucleotides line up with TRBD1. The CDR3 protein is CASSLRQGDSGANVLTF. CDR3 nucleotides: TGTGCCAGCAGCTTGCGACAGGGAGACTCTGGGGCCAACGTCCTGACTTTC.